In its sample, the clone carrying this T cell receptor beta chain was seen a few times. The antigen is undetermined. This sample was taken from a study of CD8 T cells in ankylosing spondylitis. The study, taken as a whole, reports: Disease-associated clones were CD8+ and fairly uncommon in peripheral blood. Matched synovial fluid from ankylosing spondylitis patients was reported to be enriched for disease-linked clones. Seemingly characteristic of ankylosing spondylitis blood was a TCR beta motif consisting of 7 or 8 highly homologous variants.

Libraries of TCR beta came from quantitative 5'-RACE with molecular barcodes. TCRdb processed the 5' RACE reads anew with MiXCR; each CDR3 protein has one entry. The profile shows some 840,000 distinct CDR3 sequences, approximately 10% of them singletons. Germline values: CDR1 SGHTA, CDR2 FQGNSA. With V trimmed by 9 bases and J by 3 bases, 9 bases remained unmatched. This CDR3 has 15 amino acids. The sequence derives from a male donor with ankylosing spondylitis. The specimen was blood, either unsorted or a sorted T cell fraction (not recorded which). This chain uses TRBV7-2 with TRBJ2-3, with TRBD1 matching 10 bases. This chain's CDR3 is CASRDRGFQTDTQYF. CDR3 bases: TGTGCCAGTCGGGACAGGGGATTTCAAACAGATACGCAGTATTTT.